This record covers a single TCR beta chain. Seattle patients were enrolled while actively infected and followed longitudinally. This sample was included in a study of blood T cell repertoires in COVID-19. Study background: PBMCs, B-cell-depleted T cells, or T cells were the source of the cDNA or gDNA that made up the material.

CDR1 and CDR2 from the germline V gene are MNHNY and SVGAGI (reference sequence). Unmatched junction bases numbered 7, after V lost 5 bases and J lost 4 bases. The CDR3 is 15 residues long. In the authors' methods: Quantification of nucleated cells was approximated via reference gene primer amplification. Produced via immunoSEQ multiplex PCR; TCRdb's table is partial and in-frame only. For V, J and clone size, that table is used; D and trimming come from the DNA. The sample records 60,000 to 65,000 clones, approximately 83% being singletons. The chain couples TRBV6-6 to TRBJ2-3; 9 bases are shared with TRBD1. Sequencing was carried out using peripheral blood. The clonotype originates from a man over 45 with COVID-19, enrolled during active disease. The CDR3 loop is CASSPTGGRADTQYF. Here the CDR3 DNA reads TGTGCCAGCAGTCCAACAGGGGGCAGGGCAGATACGCAGTATTTT.